Below, 8 T cell receptor beta chains from the same sample are listed, as sequenced in a study of T cell responses to AZD1222 COVID-19 vaccine. This table comes from immunoSEQ multiplex PCR, and its TCRdb copy is limited to in-frame clones, with some not included. The table has 100,000 to 150,000 clones, approximately 85% seen once. The specimen was peripheral blood, collected on day 0 of AZD1222 vaccination. The receptors derive from an adult in good health.

This sequence joins TRBV4-2 and TRBJ1-1; 7 bases agree with TRBD1. Germline CDR1 is LGHNA and CDR2 is YNFKEQ. The CDR3 runs to 15 residues. With 2 bases clipped from V and 6 bases from J, the junction kept 9 bases outside the gene matches. The CDR3 loop reads CASSQPNRGSPEAFF. DNA for the CDR3: TGTGCCAGCAGCCAACCTAACAGGGGTAGTCCTGAAGCTTTCTTT.

The J gene is TRBJ1-3, the V gene TRBV30; perhaps TRBD1 as D (5 bases). With 3 bases removed from V and 2 bases from J, the gap between germline ends came to 11 bases. The CDR3 spans 14 residues. Germline CDR1 is GTSNPN and CDR2 is SVGIG (reference sequence). The CDR3 sequence is CAWSRGTPGNTIYF. Written as DNA, the CDR3 is TGTGCCTGGAGCCGAGGGACGCCTGGAAACACCATATATTTT.

The rearrangement uses TRBV7-8 and TRBJ1-1; 12 bases map to TRBD1. The V and J ends lost 5 bases and 2 bases, in that order; junction bases with no gene match: 9. The length of the CDR3 is 17 residues. The germline V gene has CDR1 SGHVS and CDR2 FQNEAQ. CDR3 protein: CASSPGQGASRNTEAFF. CDR3 in DNA: TGTGCCAGCAGCCCGGGACAGGGGGCTAGTCGTAACACTGAAGCTTTCTTT.

The CDR3 region is CASRLTGDNSPLHF. The DNA of the CDR3 is TGTGCCAGCAGGTTAACAGGGGATAATTCACCCCTCCACTTT. The chain is built from TRBV6-5 and TRBJ1-6, with 7 bases aligning to TRBD1. The CDR3 totals 14 residues. The germline gives CDR1 MNHEY, CDR2 SVGAGI. J lost 5 bases, V lost 6 bases, and 4 bases had no gene match.

V is TRBV5-1 and J is TRBJ1-2; perhaps TRBD1 as D (5 bases). V was pared by 1 base and J by 7 bases, with 17 bases between. This CDR3 comprises 15 residues. Germline loops: CDR1 SGHRS, CDR2 YFSETQ. CDR3: CASSLLSGASRGYTF. The DNA of the CDR3 is TGCGCCAGCAGCTTGTTGTCCGGGGCCTCACGTGGCTACACCTTC.

The chain has TRBV5-1 and TRBJ2-1, with a possible D match to TRBD2 (7 bases). V was pared by 5 bases and J by 4 bases, with 13 bases between. This CDR3 has 14 amino acids. The germline V gene encodes CDR1 SGHRS and CDR2 YFSETQ. In nucleotides, the CDR3 is TGCGCCAGCAGGGGGGAGGGGACATACAATGAGCAGTTCTTC. It specifies CASRGEGTYNEQFF.

The chain couples TRBV4-3 to TRBJ1-4; D gene uncertain. The CDR3 is 13 residues long. Germline values: CDR1 LGHNA, CDR2 YSLEER. Trimming removed 4 bases at V and 5 bases at J, with 8 bases between. CDR3 DNA: TGCGCCAGCAGCCTACGGTTGAATGAAAAACTGTTTTTT. It encodes CASSLRLNEKLFF.

The chain uses TRBV19 and TRBJ2-5; no clear D gene. Trimming removed 2 bases at V and 2 bases at J, with 9 bases between. CDR3 length: 14 amino acids. The germline V gene has CDR1 LNHDA and CDR2 SQIVND (reference sequence). Written as DNA, the CDR3 is TGTGCCAGTAGTATACTGGACGGTCAAGAGACCCAGTACTTC. Amino acid sequence: CASSILDGQETQYF.